This record looks at one T cell receptor beta chain sequence and its context. The sample originates from a study of blood T cell repertoires in COVID-19. Germline loops: CDR1 KGHSH, CDR2 LQKENI. CDR3 length equals 13 residues. Germline trimming cut 6 bases from V and 5 bases from J; bases unmatched to any gene: 5. TCRdb keeps only in-frame clones here, not all; method: immunoSEQ multiplex PCR. Of approximately 180,000 clones detected, roughly 88% appear once; the ten largest clones hold over 2.5%. This sequence originates from a man between 60 and 75 years old with acute or convalescent COVID-19. This sequence joins TRBV18 and TRBJ1-2; 8 bases line up with TRBD1. Sequenced sample: peripheral blood. In DNA form, the CDR3 reads TGTGCCAGCTCCTACAGGGGGAGGTATGGCTACACCTTC. Its translation is CASSYRGRYGYTF.